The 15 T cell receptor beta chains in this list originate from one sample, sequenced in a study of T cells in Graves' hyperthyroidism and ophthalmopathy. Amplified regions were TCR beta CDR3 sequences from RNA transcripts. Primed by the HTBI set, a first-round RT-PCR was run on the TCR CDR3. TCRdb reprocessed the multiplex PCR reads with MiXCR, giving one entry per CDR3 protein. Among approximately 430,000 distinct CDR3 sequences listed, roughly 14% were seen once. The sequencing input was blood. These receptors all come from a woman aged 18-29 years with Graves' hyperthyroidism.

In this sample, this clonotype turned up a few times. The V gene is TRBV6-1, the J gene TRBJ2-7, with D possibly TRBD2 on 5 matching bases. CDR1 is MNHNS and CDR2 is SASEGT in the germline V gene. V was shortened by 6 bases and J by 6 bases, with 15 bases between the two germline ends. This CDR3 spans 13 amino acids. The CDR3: CASRGDTLGEQYF. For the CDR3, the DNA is TGTGCCAGCAGGGGAGACACTCTGGGCGAGCAGTACTTC.

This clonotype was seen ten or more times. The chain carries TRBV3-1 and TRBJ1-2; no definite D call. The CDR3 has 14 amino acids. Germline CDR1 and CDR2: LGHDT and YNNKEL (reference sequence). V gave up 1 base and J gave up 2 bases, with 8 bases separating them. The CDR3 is CASSQGEGNYGYTF. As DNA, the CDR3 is TGTGCCAGCAGCCAAGGAGAAGGGAACTATGGCTACACCTTC. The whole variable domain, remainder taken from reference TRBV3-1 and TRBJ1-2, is DTAVSQTPKYLVTQMGNDKSIKCEQNLGHDTMYWYKQDSKKFLKIMFSYNNKELIINETVPNRFSPKSPDKAHLNLHINSLELGDSAVYFCASSQGEGNYGYTFGSGTRLTVV.

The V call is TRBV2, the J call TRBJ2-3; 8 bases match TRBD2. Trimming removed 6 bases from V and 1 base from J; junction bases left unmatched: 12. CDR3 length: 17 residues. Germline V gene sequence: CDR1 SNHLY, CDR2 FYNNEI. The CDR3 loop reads CASSQDKVAGRTDTQYF. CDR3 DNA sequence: TGTGCCAGCAGCCAAGATAAGGTAGCGGGACGCACAGATACGCAGTATTTT.

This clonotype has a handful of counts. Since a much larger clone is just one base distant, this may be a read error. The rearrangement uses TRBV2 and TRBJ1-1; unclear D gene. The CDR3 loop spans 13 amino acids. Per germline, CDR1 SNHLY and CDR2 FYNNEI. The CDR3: CASSAPMSTEALF. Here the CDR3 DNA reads TGTGCCAGTTCGGCCCCCATGAGCACTGAAGCTCTCTTT. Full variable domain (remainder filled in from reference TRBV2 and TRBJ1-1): EPEVTQTPSHQVTQMGQEVILRCVPISNHLYFYWYRQILGQKVEFLVSFYNNEISEKSEIFDDQFSVERPDGSNFTLKIRSTKLEDSAMYFCASSAPMSTEALFGQGTRLTVV.

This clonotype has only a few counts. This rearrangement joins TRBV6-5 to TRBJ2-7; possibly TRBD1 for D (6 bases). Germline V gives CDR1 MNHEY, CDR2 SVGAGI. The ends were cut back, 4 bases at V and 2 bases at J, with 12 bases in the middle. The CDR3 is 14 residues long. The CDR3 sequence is CASSSPRGTYEQYF. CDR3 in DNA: TGTGCCAGCAGTTCCCCCAGGGGTACCTACGAGCAGTACTTC.

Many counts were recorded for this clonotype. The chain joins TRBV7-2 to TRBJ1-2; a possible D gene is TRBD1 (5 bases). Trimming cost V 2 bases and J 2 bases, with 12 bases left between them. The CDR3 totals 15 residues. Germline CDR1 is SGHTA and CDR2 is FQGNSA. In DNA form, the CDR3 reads TGTGCCAGCAGCTTACAAAGCAAGGGGAACTATGGCTACACCTTC. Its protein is CASSLQSKGNYGYTF.

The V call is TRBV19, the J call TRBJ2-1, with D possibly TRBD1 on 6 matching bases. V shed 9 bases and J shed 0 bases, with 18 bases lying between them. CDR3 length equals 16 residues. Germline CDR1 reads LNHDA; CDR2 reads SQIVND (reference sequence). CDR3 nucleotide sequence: TGTGCCAGCAACCGAAGGGGGAGCCACTCCTACAATGAGCAGTTCTTC. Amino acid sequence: CASNRRGSHSYNEQFF.

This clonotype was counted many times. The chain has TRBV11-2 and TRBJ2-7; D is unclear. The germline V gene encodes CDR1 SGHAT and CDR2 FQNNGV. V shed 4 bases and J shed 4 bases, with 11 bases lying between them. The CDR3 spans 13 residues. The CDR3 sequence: CASSSADAYEQYF. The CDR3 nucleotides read TGTGCCAGCAGCTCGGCCGATGCATACGAGCAGTACTTC.

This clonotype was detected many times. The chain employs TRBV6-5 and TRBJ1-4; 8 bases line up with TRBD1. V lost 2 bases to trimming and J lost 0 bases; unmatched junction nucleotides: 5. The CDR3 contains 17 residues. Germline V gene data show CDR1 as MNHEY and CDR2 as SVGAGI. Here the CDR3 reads CASSYAGTGTTNEKLFF. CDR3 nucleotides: TGTGCCAGCAGTTACGCCGGGACAGGAACAACTAATGAAAAACTGTTTTTT.

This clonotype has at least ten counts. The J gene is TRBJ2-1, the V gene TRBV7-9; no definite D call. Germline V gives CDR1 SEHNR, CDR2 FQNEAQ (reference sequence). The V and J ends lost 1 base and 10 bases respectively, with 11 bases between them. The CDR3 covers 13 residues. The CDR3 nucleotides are TGTGCCAGCAGCTTAGGTAGCCAGGAGGAGCAGTTCTTC. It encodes CASSLGSQEEQFF.

The CDR3 loop reads CSARVRGTDTQYF. In DNA form, the CDR3 reads TGCAGTGCTAGAGTTCGGGGCACAGATACGCAGTATTTT. The chain joins TRBV20-1 to TRBJ2-3; no clear D. V gave up 1 base and J gave up 1 base, with 6 bases separating them. The CDR3 sequence is 13 residues long. The germline V gene encodes CDR1 DFQATT and CDR2 SNEGSKA (reference sequence).

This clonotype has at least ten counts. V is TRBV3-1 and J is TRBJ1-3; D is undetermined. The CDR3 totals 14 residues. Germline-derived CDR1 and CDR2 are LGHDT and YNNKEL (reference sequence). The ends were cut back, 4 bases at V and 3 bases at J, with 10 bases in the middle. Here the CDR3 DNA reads TGTGCCAGCAGCCTCCGCAGCCGTGGAAACACCATATATTTT. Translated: CASSLRSRGNTIYF.

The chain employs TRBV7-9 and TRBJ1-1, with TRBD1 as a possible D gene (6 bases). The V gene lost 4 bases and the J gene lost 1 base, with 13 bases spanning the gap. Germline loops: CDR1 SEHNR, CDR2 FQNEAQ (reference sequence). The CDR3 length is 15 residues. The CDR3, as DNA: TGTGCCAGCAGCTATGGGGGCAGGACGAACACTGAAGCTTTCTTT. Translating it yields CASSYGGRTNTEAFF.

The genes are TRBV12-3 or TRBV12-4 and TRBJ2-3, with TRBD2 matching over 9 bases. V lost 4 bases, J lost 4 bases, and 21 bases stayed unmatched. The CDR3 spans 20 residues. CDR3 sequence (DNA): TGTGCCAGCAGTTGGGGGCGATGGAGCGGGAGGCCTTCACTTGCAGATACGCAGTATTTT. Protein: CASSWGRWSGRPSLADTQYF.

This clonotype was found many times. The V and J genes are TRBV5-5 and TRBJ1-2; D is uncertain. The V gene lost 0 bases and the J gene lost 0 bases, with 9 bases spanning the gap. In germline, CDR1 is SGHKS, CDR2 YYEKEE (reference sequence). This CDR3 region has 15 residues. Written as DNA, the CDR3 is TGTGCCAGCAGCTTGGGCGCGGCCTCTAACTATGGCTACACCTTC. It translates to CASSLGAASNYGYTF.